A single sample gave rise to the 10 T cell receptor beta chains below, sequenced in a study of T cell repertoires in cytomegalovirus infection. Which antigens these TCRs recognize remains unknown. TCRdb reprocessed the reads via MiXCR and lists one record per CDR3 protein. The table has around 710,000 distinct CDR3 sequences, roughly 29% seen once; the top ten hold less than 15%. The sample here was cultured CD8+ T cells from PBMCs, taken from culture after CMV antigen stimulation. These receptors all stem from a human donor in good health (CMV status not recorded). Some clones in this sample may be carry-over from other donors' samples.

V usage is TRBV27 and J usage is TRBJ1-2; D is undetermined. The CDR3 loop spans 14 amino acids. CDR1 and CDR2 from the germline V gene are MNHEY and SMNVEV (reference sequence). The V end lost 4 bases, the J end lost 2 bases, and 11 bases lay between the germline ends. CDR3 loop: CASSSADLNYGYTF. CDR3 coding DNA: TGTGCCAGCAGTTCTGCGGATCTCAACTATGGCTACACCTTC.

This clonotype was recorded a few times. The chain carries TRBV7-9 and TRBJ2-2, with 7 positions matching TRBD1. Germline CDR1 and CDR2: SEHNR and FQNEAQ (reference sequence). V trimming: 5 bases; J trimming: 5 bases; junction bases outside the gene matches: 17. This CDR3 contains 18 residues. The CDR3 sequence: CASSHTGVPPGFTGELFF. Written as DNA, the CDR3 is TGTGCCAGCAGCCACACAGGGGTCCCCCCTGGGTTTACCGGGGAGCTGTTTTTT.

The chain couples TRBV7-2 to TRBJ2-3; 7 nucleotides agree with TRBD2. The germline CDR1 and CDR2 sequences are SGHTA and FQGNSA. The CDR3 has 17 residues. Germline trimming cut 6 bases from V and 1 base from J; bases unmatched to any gene: 13. CDR3 sequence reads: CASSSPGGPSRTDTQYF. In DNA form, the CDR3 reads TGTGCCAGCAGTTCCCCGGGGGGACCGTCGCGCACAGATACGCAGTATTTT. Using reference TRBV7-2 and TRBJ2-3 for the parts outside the CDR3, the full variable domain is GAGVSQSPSNKVTEKGKDVELRCDPISGHTALYWYRQSLGQGLEFLIYFQGNSAPDKSGLPSDRFSAERTGGSVSTLTIQRTQQEDSAVYLCASSSPGGPSRTDTQYFGPGTRLTVL.

The rearrangement joins TRBV4-1 to TRBJ2-7; 9 positions agree with TRBD1. Losses at the gene ends were 1 base for V and 6 bases for J; bases not matched to a gene: 7. Germline V gene lookup returns CDR1 MGHRA and CDR2 YSYEKL. The CDR3 loop spans 15 amino acids. This chain's CDR3 is CASSQVGGQGREQYF. The CDR3 DNA is TGCGCCAGCAGCCAAGTGGGGGGACAGGGCCGCGAGCAGTACTTC.

This clonotype has ten or more counts. V and J are TRBV7-9 and TRBJ2-3, with D tentatively TRBD2 (7 bases). V lost 0 bases, J lost 3 bases, and 10 bases lay in between. The germline V gene has CDR1 SEHNR and CDR2 FQNEAQ (reference sequence). This CDR3 contains 15 residues. For the CDR3, the DNA is TGTGCCAGCAGCTTAGCACAGGGAGGGACAGATACGCAGTATTTT. This encodes CASSLAQGGTDTQYF. The whole variable domain, remainder taken from reference TRBV7-9 and TRBJ2-3, is DTGVSQNPRHKITKRGQNVTFRCDPISEHNRLYWYRQTLGQGPEFLTYFQNEAQLEKSRLLSDRFSAERPKGSFSTLEIQRTEQGDSAMYLCASSLAQGGTDTQYFGPGTRLTVL.

The V gene is TRBV2, the J gene TRBJ1-5; possibly TRBD1 for D (6 bases). The CDR3 is 15 residues long. Trimming pared 3 bases from V and 7 bases from J, leaving 16 bases between. Germline V gene data show CDR1 as SNHLY and CDR2 as FYNNEI. The CDR3 nucleotides read TGTGCCAGCAGTGACCCGGACAGAAGAGGGCAGCCCCAGCATTTT. It yields the protein CASSDPDRRGQPQHF.

This clonotype was picked up a small number of times. The chain joins TRBV12-3 or TRBV12-4 to TRBJ2-5; perhaps TRBD2 as D (5 bases). This CDR3 is built from 14 residues. Trimming cost V 5 bases and J 9 bases, with 19 bases left between them. In nucleotides, the CDR3 is TGTGCCAGCAGTCCCCCGGCGGGTCATGAATCCCAGTACTTC. This translates into CASSPPAGHESQYF.

This clonotype was observed a few times. The chain is built from TRBV6-2 or TRBV6-3 and TRBJ1-5; D remains unclear. Between the trimmed V and J ends, which lost 0 bases and 8 bases, there was a span of 14 bases. The germline gives CDR1 MNHEY, CDR2 SVGEGT. The CDR3 sequence is 15 residues long. CDR3 coding DNA: TGTGCCAGCAGTTACTCGAGGGAGTCCTTGGAGCCCCAGCATTTT. Its translation is CASSYSRESLEPQHF.

V gene TRBV28 combines with J gene TRBJ2-6, with a possible D match to TRBD1 (6 bases). This CDR3 contains 16 residues. V was trimmed by 6 bases and J by 2 bases, leaving 14 bases between them. Germline loops: CDR1 MDHEN, CDR2 SYDVKM. CDR3 loop: CASSLTGLAGANVLTF. CDR3 coding DNA: TGTGCCAGCAGCCTTACAGGGTTGGCTGGGGCCAACGTCCTGACTTTC.

There are a few counts of this clonotype. The rearrangement links TRBV7-9 to TRBJ1-4; weak D call: TRBD1 (5 bases). The CDR3 is made up of 12 amino acids. V dropped 8 bases and J dropped 7 bases, with 11 bases sitting between them. Germline lookup yields CDR1 SEHNR and CDR2 FQNEAQ (reference sequence). The CDR3 region has the DNA TGTGCCAGCGGGGGTGGGACTGAAAAACTGTTTTTT. Residues: CASGGGTEKLFF.